The 5 T cell receptor beta chains below come from one sample, sequenced in a study of regulatory T cells in long-lasting Graves disease. Described time point: newly diagnosed GD, antithyroid drugs for less than 3 months. The authors made the TCR library using RNA they extracted from PBMCs. Through Arm-PCR of CDR3 regions and iRepertoire HTBI primers, TCR beta libraries were built. TCRdb reanalysed the multiplex PCR reads using MiXCR and keeps one entry per CDR3 protein. The sample has 450,000 to 700,000 distinct CDR3 sequences, approximately 13% seen once; the top ten hold roughly a tenth. This sample was shared with a second study, whose subject was T cells in Graves' hyperthyroidism and ophthalmopathy.

Specimen: peripheral blood mononuclear cells (PBMCs), collected at new diagnosis, from a patient treated with antithyroid drugs. These receptors all come from a man younger than 45 with Graves disease.

About this clonotype: Given a much more abundant clone one base away, this may be a read error. The V and J genes are TRBV20-1 and TRBJ2-3, with 9 bases that match TRBD2. Germline CDR1 and CDR2: DFQATT and SNEGSKA (reference sequence). The CDR3 is 15 residues long. CDR3 loop: CSARGGLASTDAQYF. DNA for the CDR3: TGCAGTGCTCGGGGGGGACTAGCAAGCACAGATGCGCAGTATTTT.

The J gene is TRBJ2-2, the V gene TRBV19; TRBD1 matches at 9 bases. The CDR3 spans 16 residues. Losses at the gene ends were 5 bases for V and 3 bases for J; bases not matched to a gene: 7. The germline CDR1 and CDR2 sequences are LNHDA and SQIVND (reference sequence). The CDR3 coding sequence is TGTGCCAGTAGTCCTCGGACAGGGGCGGACACCGGGGAGCTGTTTTTT. Its protein product is CASSPRTGADTGELFF.

This clonotype was detected only a few times. A far larger clone is one base from this, pointing to a likely read error. This rearrangement joins TRBV9 to TRBJ1-1; D ambiguous. CDR3 length equals 12 residues. Germline values: CDR1 SGDLS, CDR2 YYNGEE. The V gene lost 2 bases and the J gene lost 1 base, with 3 bases spanning the gap. CDR3 amino acids: CASSVRNTEAFF. The CDR3 DNA reads as TGTGCCAGCAGCGTCAGGAACACTGAAGCTTTCTTT.

This clonotype was seen a few times. The conserved phenylalanine or tryptophan normally closing the CDR3 is absent here, so this likely arose from a read error. The V gene is TRBV19, the J gene TRBJ2-7; D perhaps matches TRBD2 (6 bases). V lost 3 bases and J lost 3, with 12 bases in between. The CDR3 contains 14 residues. Germline V CDR1 and CDR2: LNHDA, SQIVND (reference sequence). This chain's CDR3 is CASSMEGTYYEQYS. CDR3 bases: TGTGCCAGTAGTATGGAGGGGACGTACTACGAGCAGTACTCC.

A note on this clonotype: A clone one base away is much larger, so this may be a read error. V is TRBV12-3 or TRBV12-4 and J is TRBJ1-4, with D maybe TRBD1 (6 bases). The CDR3 covers 14 residues. V was pared by 5 bases and J by 8 bases, with 15 bases between. Here the CDR3 reads CASSGGRGSEKLFF. As DNA, the CDR3 is TGTGCCAGCAGTGGGGGGCGAGGCAGCGAAAAACTGTTTTTT.